This entry lists 28 T cell receptor beta chains sequenced from one sample in a study of OX40 agonist ivuxolimab in advanced cancers. Sequencing was performed with immunoSEQ multiplex PCR; in TCRdb, only in-frame clones are kept and a portion is missing. The sample gives 70,000 or so clones, over 75% of which show up once; under 6.5% is in the top ten. The sample here was CD4+ or CD8+ T cells sorted from blood, taken in a trial of the OX40 agonist ivuxolimab. The source is an adult with an advanced solid tumor such as melanoma, head and neck, liver or kidney cancer.

The chain recombines TRBV18 with TRBJ2-7; the D gene is possibly TRBD2 (5 bases). This CDR3 is 13 amino acids long. V lost 2 bases and J lost 3, with 8 bases in between. Germline values: CDR1 KGHSH, CDR2 LQKENI. The CDR3 spells CASSPGLLYEQYF. CDR3 bases: TGTGCCAGCTCACCAGGACTTCTCTACGAGCAGTACTTC.

The J gene is TRBJ2-2, the V gene TRBV7-2, with D tentatively TRBD2 (5 bases). V dropped 5 bases and J dropped 6 bases, with 10 bases sitting between them. The CDR3 spans 13 residues. Germline V gene sequence: CDR1 SGHTA, CDR2 FQGNSA. The CDR3, as DNA: TGTGCCAGCAGCATCAGACTACCCGGGGAGCTGTTTTTT. Encoded protein: CASSIRLPGELFF.

The rearrangement links TRBV2 to TRBJ1-5; no clear D gene. Germline V gives CDR1 SNHLY, CDR2 FYNNEI. The germline V and J ends were trimmed by 4 bases and 3 bases, with 10 bases remaining between them. This CDR3 spans 14 amino acids. The CDR3 here is CASSAAQPNQPQHF. CDR3 coding DNA: TGTGCCAGCAGTGCCGCCCAGCCCAATCAGCCCCAGCATTTT.

This clone was picked up a small number of times. The chain combines TRBV9 with TRBJ2-3, with 10 bases fitting TRBD1. Germline values: CDR1 SGDLS, CDR2 YYNGEE. The CDR3 runs 15 residues. V dropped 0 bases and J dropped 6; count of bases not matched to a gene: 4. CDR3: CASSVDWGQGDTQYF. CDR3 sequence (DNA): TGTGCCAGCAGCGTAGATTGGGGACAGGGGGATACGCAGTATTTT.

In its sample, this clone was seen a few times. CDR3 protein: CASSRGILEKLFF. The CDR3 DNA follows: TGTGCCAGCAGCCGCGGGATACTTGAAAAACTGTTTTTT. The chain carries TRBV7-8 and TRBJ1-4; no clear D gene. The CDR3 runs to 13 residues. Trimming removed 5 bases from V and 7 bases from J, with 11 bases in between. Germline V gives CDR1 SGHVS, CDR2 FQNEAQ.

V gene TRBV6-5 combines with J gene TRBJ2-5; 7 bases agree with TRBD1. This CDR3 contains 15 residues. CDR1 MNHEY and CDR2 SVGAGI come from the germline V gene. The ends lost 7 bases at V and 1 base at J; junction bases unmatched: 9. The CDR3 region has the DNA TGTGCCAGCACCCCGGGACAGAGATTCCAAGAGACCCAGTACTTC. Translation: CASTPGQRFQETQYF.

The gene calls are TRBV5-1 and TRBJ2-5; 7 nucleotides line up with TRBD2. The J call is uncertain, as TRBJ2-7 better fits the DNA end. The CDR3 runs 14 residues. Germline V gene data show CDR1 as SGHRS and CDR2 as YFSETQ. CDR3 DNA: TGCGCCAGCAGCTTAGGAGGGGAGGGCTACGAGCAGTACTTC. Translation gives CASSLGGEGYEQYF.

The chain combines TRBV28 with TRBJ2-1; 7 bases match TRBD1. Germline assignment: CDR1 MDHEN and CDR2 SYDVKM. The CDR3 loop spans 15 amino acids. Trimming took 6 bases from V and 0 from J; bases not matched to a gene: 5. The CDR3 sequence is CASSPDRSSYNEQFF. The CDR3 region has the DNA TGTGCCAGCAGCCCGGACAGGAGCTCCTACAATGAGCAGTTCTTC.

The V gene is TRBV29-1, the J gene TRBJ2-5; D ambiguous. The germline V and J ends were trimmed by 2 bases and 1 base, with 14 bases remaining between them. Germline CDR1 reads SQVTM; CDR2 reads ANQGSEA. The CDR3 spans 15 residues. This CDR3 is CSVEIDGRTQETQYF. The CDR3 DNA reads TGCAGCGTTGAAATTGATGGCCGCACCCAAGAGACCCAGTACTTC. The whole variable domain, remainder taken from reference TRBV29-1 and TRBJ2-5, is SAVISQKPSRDICQRGTSLTIQCQVDSQVTMMFWYRQQPGQSLTLIATANQGSEATYESGFVIDKFPISRPNLTFSTLTVSNMSPEDSSIYLCSVEIDGRTQETQYFGPGTRLLVL.

This chain joins TRBV7-9 and TRBJ2-2; no definite D call. Between the trimmed V and J ends, which lost 4 bases and 3 bases, there was a span of 3 bases. The germline CDR1 and CDR2 sequences are SEHNR and FQNEAQ (reference sequence). The length of the CDR3 is 12 residues. The CDR3 nucleotides are TGTGCCAGCAGCTATCACACCGGGGAGCTGTTTTTT. It translates to CASSYHTGELFF.

The J gene is TRBJ1-5, the V gene TRBV15; maybe TRBD1 (5 bases). Trimming took off 1 base at V and 7 bases at J, with 14 bases between the two ends. Per the germline V gene, CDR1 is LNHNV and CDR2 is YYDKDF (reference sequence). The CDR3 is 15 amino acids. The CDR3 DNA is TGTGCCACCAGCAGAGGACACCGGAGGGACCAGCCCCAGCATTTT. As protein: CATSRGHRRDQPQHF.

The chain couples TRBV2 to TRBJ2-2, with a weak D call TRBD1 (5 bases). The V gene's germline CDR1 is SNHLY and CDR2 FYNNEI. The CDR3 is 13 amino acids. Trimming cost V 3 bases and J 6 bases, with 8 bases left between them. The CDR3 region has the DNA TGTGCCAGCAGTGACCAGGGCGCCGGGGAGCTGTTTTTT. This gives the protein CASSDQGAGELFF.

The chain employs TRBV28 and TRBJ2-7, with a possible D match to TRBD2 (5 bases). The CDR3 length is 15 residues. The V end was cut by 2 bases, the J end by 3 bases, with 14 bases between. From germline, CDR1 is MDHEN and CDR2 SYDVKM. The CDR3 is CASSLPGSSVYEQYF. CDR3 in DNA: TGTGCCAGCAGTTTACCGGGGTCCTCAGTCTACGAGCAGTACTTC.

This chain links TRBV7-6 with TRBJ2-7, with 8 bases identical to TRBD1. Germline V lookup: CDR1 SGHVS, CDR2 FNYEAQ. J was trimmed by 4 bases and V by 5 bases; bases with no gene match: 7. The CDR3 runs to 14 residues. CDR3 loop: CASSLQGVVYEQYF. In DNA form, the CDR3 reads TGTGCCAGCAGCCTACAGGGGGTAGTATACGAGCAGTACTTC.

This clone was counted a few times. The rearrangement joins TRBV9 to TRBJ2-1, with TRBD2 matching over 9 bases. The germline V gene has CDR1 SGDLS and CDR2 YYNGEE. Germline trimming cut 1 base from V and 7 bases from J; bases unmatched to any gene: 9. CDR3 size: 16 residues. CDR3 nucleotide sequence: TGTGCCAGCAGCGTAACGTCTAGCGGGGCCGTGAATGAGCAGTTCTTC. Its protein is CASSVTSSGAVNEQFF.

The chain combines TRBV14 with TRBJ1-5, with D unresolved. CDR3 length: 13 amino acids. CDR1 and CDR2 (germline): SGHDN, FVKESK. The ends were cut back, 2 bases at V and 5 bases at J, with 7 bases in the middle. In DNA form, the CDR3 reads TGTGCCAGCAGCCAACAGTTAGATCAGCCCCAGCATTTT. Translated: CASSQQLDQPQHF.

This clone was seen only a few times. The chain uses TRBV14 and TRBJ1-6; TRBD1 might be the D (6 bases). CDR3 length: 13 residues. Germline values: CDR1 SGHDN, CDR2 FVKESK. V was trimmed by 4 bases and J by 10 bases, leaving 11 bases between them. The CDR3 protein is CASSPGVGSPLHF. The CDR3, as DNA: TGTGCCAGCAGCCCAGGGGTGGGGTCACCCCTCCACTTT.

The rearrangement uses TRBV7-2 and TRBJ2-4; no reliable D call. This CDR3 spans 16 amino acids. From germline, CDR1 is SGHTA and CDR2 FQGNSA. The V end was cut by 2 bases, the J end by 1 base, with 12 bases between. The CDR3 DNA sequence: TGTGCCAGCAGCTTATTCGGGTCGATGGCCAAAAACATTCAGTACTTC. Translation gives CASSLFGSMAKNIQYF.

The chain recombines TRBV28 with TRBJ1-2; D gene unclear. The CDR3 runs 12 residues. Germline assignment: CDR1 MDHEN and CDR2 SYDVKM. Trimming cost V 6 bases and J 9 bases, with 14 bases left between them. The CDR3 is CASSPVRGSYTF. The CDR3 coding sequence is TGTGCCAGCAGCCCAGTTCGGGGAAGCTACACCTTC.

The count of this clone is one. The V gene is TRBV28, the J gene TRBJ1-1; TRBD1 matches 9 bases. The CDR3 is made up of 15 amino acids. Germline V CDR1 and CDR2: MDHEN, SYDVKM. The trim removed 3 bases at V and 5 bases at J, leaving 7 bases unmatched. The CDR3 coding sequence is TGTGCCAGCAGTTTCCTGGACAGGGGTGGAACTGAAGCTTTCTTT. The encoded protein is CASSFLDRGGTEAFF.

This clone was seen just once. J is TRBJ1-1 and V is TRBV2, with 7 bases lining up with TRBD1. The trim removed 7 bases at V and 1 base at J, leaving 9 bases unmatched. The CDR3 loop spans 15 amino acids. Germline CDR1 and CDR2: SNHLY and FYNNEI. CDR3 loop: CASNLRTGSNTEAFF. DNA of the CDR3: TGTGCCAGCAATCTTCGGACAGGCTCGAACACTGAAGCTTTCTTT.

CDR3 region: CASSLFRPGTADATNEKLFF. In DNA form, the CDR3 reads TGTGCCAGCAGTTTATTCCGCCCCGGGACGGCTGACGCAACTAATGAAAAACTGTTTTTT. This chain uses TRBV27 with TRBJ1-4; perhaps TRBD1 as D (5 bases). The CDR3 extends over 20 amino acids. Germline CDR1 MNHEY, CDR2 SMNVEV (reference sequence). V lost 1 base to trimming and J lost 0 bases, with 21 bases between them.

The chain has TRBV2 and TRBJ1-2; TRBD1 matches at 9 bases. The CDR3 sequence is 13 residues long. V shed 5 bases, J shed 7 bases, and the junction held 5 bases outside the gene matches. Germline V gene sequence: CDR1 SNHLY, CDR2 FYNNEI. In DNA form, the CDR3 reads TGTGCCAGCAGTAGGGGACAGGGTCCTGGCTACACCTTC. This codes for CASSRGQGPGYTF.

The V and J genes are TRBV5-4 and TRBJ2-1, with TRBD2 as a possible D gene (5 bases). The CDR3 has 14 residues. Germline values: CDR1 SGHNT, CDR2 YYREEE (reference sequence). Between the trimmed V and J ends, which lost 4 bases and 5 bases, there was a span of 13 bases. DNA of the CDR3: TGTGCCAGCAGCGATCGAAAAGCGGACAATGAGCAGTTCTTC. This translates into CASSDRKADNEQFF.

CDR3 residues: CASSVASLAGYNEQFF. Written as DNA, the CDR3 is TGTGCCAGCAGCGTAGCATCGCTAGCGGGGTACAATGAGCAGTTCTTC. V usage is TRBV9 and J usage is TRBJ2-1, with 9 bases fitting TRBD2. Germline-derived CDR1 and CDR2 are SGDLS and YYNGEE. CDR3 length equals 16 residues. Germline trimming cut 0 bases from V and 4 bases from J; bases unmatched to any gene: 5.

CDR3 sequence reads: CASKGLNQPQHF. The CDR3 nucleotides read TGTGCCAGCAAGGGGTTGAATCAGCCCCAGCATTTT. This chain links TRBV2 with TRBJ1-5, with D perhaps matching TRBD1 (5 bases). With 7 bases removed from V and 4 bases from J, the gap between germline ends came to 8 bases. Germline CDR1 SNHLY, CDR2 FYNNEI. This CDR3 region has 12 residues. Filled out from reference TRBV2 and TRBJ1-5, the complete variable domain reads EPEVTQTPSHQVTQMGQEVILRCVPISNHLYFYWYRQILGQKVEFLVSFYNNEISEKSEIFDDQFSVERPDGSNFTLKIRSTKLEDSAMYFCASKGLNQPQHFGDGTRLSIL.

The chain uses TRBV7-8 and TRBJ1-1; weak D call: TRBD1 (5 bases). CDR1 is SGHVS, CDR2 FQNEAQ, per germline. The CDR3 covers 11 residues. The V end was cut by 5 bases, the J end by 8 bases, with 9 bases between. The CDR3 loop is CASSPGTEAFF. CDR3 in DNA: TGTGCCAGCAGCCCCGGGACCGAAGCTTTCTTT.

This rearrangement joins TRBV27 to TRBJ1-5, with 7 bases fitting TRBD1. This CDR3 comprises 14 residues. Looked up from germline, CDR1 is MNHEY and CDR2 is SMNVEV (reference sequence). V dropped 9 bases and J dropped 0; count of bases not matched to a gene: 5. The CDR3 region has the DNA TGTGCCAGTCAAGACAGGGATAGCAATCAGCCCCAGCATTTT. Translating gives CASQDRDSNQPQHF.